This passage covers 5 T cell receptor beta chains from one sample sequenced in a study of early stage breast cancer tumors. Generated by immunoSEQ multiplex PCR, the TCRdb table keeps only in-frame clones and is missing some. The table records 70,000 or so clones, approximately 80% of them present only once. The sample was blood. The receptor set was obtained from a person aged 40-50 years with breast cancer.

The chain is built from TRBV11-2 and TRBJ2-7, with a tentative D call TRBD1 (6 bases). The germline gives CDR1 SGHAT, CDR2 FQNNGV. V shed 4 bases and J shed 7 bases, with 14 bases lying between them. The CDR3 has 13 residues. As DNA, the CDR3 is TGTGCCAGCAGCTCCCGGGACACACGAGAGCAGTACTTC. It yields the protein CASSSRDTREQYF. The full variable domain, its missing parts supplied by reference TRBV11-2 and TRBJ2-7, is EAGVAQSPRYKIIEKRQSVAFWCNPISGHATLYWYQQILGQGPKLLIQFQNNGVVDDSQLPKDRFSAERLKGVDSTLKIQPAKLEDSAVYLCASSSRDTREQYFGPGTRLTVT.

This clone was seen a few times. V and J are TRBV4-1 and TRBJ2-1; the match to TRBD2 covers 8 bases. The length of the CDR3 is 18 residues. V lost 0 bases and J lost 0; bases outside the gene matches: 7. The germline V gene encodes CDR1 MGHRA and CDR2 YSYEKL. The chain's CDR3 is CASSQERSGIGSYNEQFF. In nucleotides, the CDR3 is TGCGCCAGCAGCCAAGAGCGTAGCGGGATAGGCTCCTACAATGAGCAGTTCTTC.

The chain couples TRBV28 to TRBJ2-7; D not resolved. V lost 2 bases to trimming and J lost 4 bases, with 15 bases between them. There are 15 residues in the CDR3. Germline values: CDR1 MDHEN, CDR2 SYDVKM. The CDR3 DNA is TGTGCCAGCAGTTTAATTTTGAGGAATAGTTACGAGCAGTACTTC. This gives the protein CASSLILRNSYEQYF.

This clone was seen once. The gene calls are TRBV10-3 and TRBJ2-1, with 14 bases matching TRBD2. The CDR3 runs 16 residues. V lost 10 bases, J lost 7 bases, and 12 bases stayed unmatched. From germline, CDR1 is ENHRY and CDR2 SYGVKD. DNA of the CDR3: TGTGCCACCACCGGGACTAGCGGGAGTAAGTGGAATGAGCAGTTCTTC. It encodes CATTGTSGSKWNEQFF.

The CDR3 here is CASSLGRRYNEQFF. CDR3 nucleotides: TGTGCCAGCAGTCTCGGGAGGCGGTACAATGAGCAGTTCTTC. The chain recombines TRBV6-5 with TRBJ2-1; 7 bases align to TRBD2. In germline, CDR1 is MNHEY, CDR2 SVGAGI. This CDR3 region has 14 residues. V trimming: 5 bases; J trimming: 4 bases; junction bases outside the gene matches: 5.